Listed below are T cell receptor beta chains from one sample, sequenced in a study of blood T cell repertoires in COVID-19. Repertoires were generated with immunoSEQ multiplex PCR, while TCRdb's copy carries only in-frame clones and drops some. Of about 240,000 clones in the sample, roughly 82% were seen once. The sequenced material came from peripheral blood. The origin of the receptors is a man older than 75 with acute or convalescent COVID-19. CDR3s leave out the opening cysteine and the closing phenylalanine or tryptophan.

v_call	j_call	cdr3_aa
TRBV18	TRBJ1-1	ASSPSLGLLNTEAF
TRBV6-1	TRBJ1-1	ASSEGRDYTEAF
TRBV27	TRBJ2-7	ASSFSPAVVSYEQY
TRBV7-2	TRBJ1-5	ASSSADREDQPQH
TRBV5-8	TRBJ2-6	ASKRTDFNVLT
TRBV19	TRBJ1-6	ASNRANYNSPLH
TRBV18	TRBJ1-5	ASSPVRGHLQPQH
TRBV5-1	TRBJ2-3	ASSNILRKQGADTQY
TRBV28	TRBJ2-7	ASSPGVEQY
TRBV5-1	TRBJ1-1	ASSYGTALEGTEAF
TRBV2	TRBJ2-2	ASSEALGGSGELF